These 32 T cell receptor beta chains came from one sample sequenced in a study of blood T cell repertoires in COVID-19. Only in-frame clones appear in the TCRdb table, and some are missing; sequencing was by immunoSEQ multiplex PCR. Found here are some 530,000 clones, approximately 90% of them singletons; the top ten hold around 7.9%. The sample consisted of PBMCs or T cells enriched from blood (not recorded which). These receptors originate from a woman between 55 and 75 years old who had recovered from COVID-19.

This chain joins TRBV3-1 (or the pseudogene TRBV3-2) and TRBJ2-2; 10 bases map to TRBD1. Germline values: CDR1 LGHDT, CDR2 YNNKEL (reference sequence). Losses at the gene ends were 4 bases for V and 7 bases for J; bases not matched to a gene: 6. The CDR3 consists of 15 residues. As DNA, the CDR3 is TGTGCCAGCAGCCGTGACAGGGGGCTGAACGGGGAGCTGTTTTTT. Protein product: CASSRDRGLNGELFF.

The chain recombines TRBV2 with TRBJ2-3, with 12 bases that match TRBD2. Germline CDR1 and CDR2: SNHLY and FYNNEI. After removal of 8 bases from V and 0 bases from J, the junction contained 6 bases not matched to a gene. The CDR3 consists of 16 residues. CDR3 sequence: CASEAGTSGSTDTQYF. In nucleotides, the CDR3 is TGTGCCAGCGAGGCGGGGACTAGCGGGAGCACAGATACGCAGTATTTT.

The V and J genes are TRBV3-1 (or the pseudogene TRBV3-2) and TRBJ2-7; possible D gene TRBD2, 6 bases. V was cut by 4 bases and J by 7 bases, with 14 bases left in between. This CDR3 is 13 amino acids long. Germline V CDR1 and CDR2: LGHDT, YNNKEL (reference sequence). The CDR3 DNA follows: TGTGCCAGCAGCCTGAGTGGGGGGAGTGAGCAGTACTTC. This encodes CASSLSGGSEQYF.

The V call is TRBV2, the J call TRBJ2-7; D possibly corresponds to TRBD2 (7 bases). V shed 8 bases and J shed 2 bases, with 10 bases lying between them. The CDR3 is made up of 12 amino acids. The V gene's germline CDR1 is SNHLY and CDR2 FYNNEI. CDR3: CASGGGPYEQYV. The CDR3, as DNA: TGTGCCAGCGGGGGGGGCCCCTACGAGCAGTACGTC.

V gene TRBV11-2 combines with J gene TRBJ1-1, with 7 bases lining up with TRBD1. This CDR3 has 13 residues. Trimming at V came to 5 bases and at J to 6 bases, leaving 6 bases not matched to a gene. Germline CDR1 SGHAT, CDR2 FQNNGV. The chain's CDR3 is CASSLTGEAEAFF. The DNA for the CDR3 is TGTGCCAGCAGCCTAACAGGGGAAGCTGAAGCTTTCTTT.

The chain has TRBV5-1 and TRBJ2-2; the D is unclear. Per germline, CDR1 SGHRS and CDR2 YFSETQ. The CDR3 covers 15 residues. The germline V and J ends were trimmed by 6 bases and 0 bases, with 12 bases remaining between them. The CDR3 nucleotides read TGCGCCAGCACCTTCGACCGGGCGAACACCGGGGAGCTGTTTTTT. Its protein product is CASTFDRANTGELFF.

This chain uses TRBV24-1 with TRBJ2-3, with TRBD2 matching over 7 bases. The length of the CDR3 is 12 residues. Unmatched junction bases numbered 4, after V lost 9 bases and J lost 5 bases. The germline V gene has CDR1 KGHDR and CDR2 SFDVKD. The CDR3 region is CATSQRGDTQYF. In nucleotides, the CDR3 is TGTGCCACCTCCCAGCGGGGAGATACGCAGTATTTT.

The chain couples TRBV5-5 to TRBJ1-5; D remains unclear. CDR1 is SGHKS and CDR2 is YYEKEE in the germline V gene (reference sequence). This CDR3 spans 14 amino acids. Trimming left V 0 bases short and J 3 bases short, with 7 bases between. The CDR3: CASSLVAPNQPQHF. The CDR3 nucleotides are TGTGCCAGCAGCTTGGTAGCCCCCAATCAGCCCCAGCATTTT.

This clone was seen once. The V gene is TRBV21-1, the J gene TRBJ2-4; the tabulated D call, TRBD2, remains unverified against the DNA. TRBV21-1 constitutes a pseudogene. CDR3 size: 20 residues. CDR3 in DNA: TGTGCCAGCAGCAAGTGTAAGGGACTTAGGAAAGATATGGCCAAAAACATTCAGTACTTC. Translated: CASSKCKGLRKDMAKNIQYF.

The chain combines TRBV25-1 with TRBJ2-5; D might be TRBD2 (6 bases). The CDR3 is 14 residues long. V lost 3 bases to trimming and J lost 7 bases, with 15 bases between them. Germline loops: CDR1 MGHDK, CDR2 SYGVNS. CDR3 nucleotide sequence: TGTGCCAGCAGTGACCCCCGGGACTCCGGGACCCAGTACTTC. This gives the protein CASSDPRDSGTQYF.

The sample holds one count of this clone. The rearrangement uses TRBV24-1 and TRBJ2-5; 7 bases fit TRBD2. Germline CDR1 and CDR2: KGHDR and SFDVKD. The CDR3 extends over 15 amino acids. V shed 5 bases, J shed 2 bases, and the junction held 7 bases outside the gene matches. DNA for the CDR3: TGTGCCACCAGTGTCGCGGGGGTCCGGCAAGAGACCCAGTACTTC. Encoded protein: CATSVAGVRQETQYF.

CDR3 sequence (DNA): TGCGCCAGCAGCGGCGACAAATACAATCAGCCCCAGCATTTT. Its protein is CASSGDKYNQPQHF. V is TRBV4-1 and J is TRBJ1-5; D gene uncertain. Germline values: CDR1 MGHRA, CDR2 YSYEKL. V lost 5 bases, J lost 3 bases, and 11 bases lay in between. This CDR3 is 14 amino acids long.

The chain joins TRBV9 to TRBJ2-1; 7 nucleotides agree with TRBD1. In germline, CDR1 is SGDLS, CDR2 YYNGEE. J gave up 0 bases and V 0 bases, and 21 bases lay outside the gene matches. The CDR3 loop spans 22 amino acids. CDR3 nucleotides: TGTGCCAGCAGCGTAGCGTCCGCCTTGGGGTTCGAAGAGGGGGCCTCCTACAATGAGCAGTTCTTC. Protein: CASSVASALGFEEGASYNEQFF.

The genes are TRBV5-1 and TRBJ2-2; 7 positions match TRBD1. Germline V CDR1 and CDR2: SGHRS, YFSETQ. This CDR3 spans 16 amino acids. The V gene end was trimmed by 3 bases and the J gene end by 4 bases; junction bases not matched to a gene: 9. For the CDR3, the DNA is TGCGCCAGCAGCTCGGTGACAGGGTTACTCACCGGGGAGCTGTTTTTT. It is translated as CASSSVTGLLTGELFF.

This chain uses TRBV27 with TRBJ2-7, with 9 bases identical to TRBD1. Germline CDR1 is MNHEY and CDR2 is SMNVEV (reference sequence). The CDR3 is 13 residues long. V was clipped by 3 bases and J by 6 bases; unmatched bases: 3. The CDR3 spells CASSFGTGTEQYV. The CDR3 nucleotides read TGTGCCAGCAGTTTCGGGACAGGGACCGAGCAGTACGTC.

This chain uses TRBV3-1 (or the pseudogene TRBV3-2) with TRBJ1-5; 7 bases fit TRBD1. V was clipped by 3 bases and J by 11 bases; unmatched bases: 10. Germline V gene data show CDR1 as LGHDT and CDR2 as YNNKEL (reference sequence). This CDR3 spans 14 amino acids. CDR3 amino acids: CASSHRDSRTAQHF. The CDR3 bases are TGTGCCAGCAGCCACCGGGACAGTCGGACGGCCCAGCATTTT.

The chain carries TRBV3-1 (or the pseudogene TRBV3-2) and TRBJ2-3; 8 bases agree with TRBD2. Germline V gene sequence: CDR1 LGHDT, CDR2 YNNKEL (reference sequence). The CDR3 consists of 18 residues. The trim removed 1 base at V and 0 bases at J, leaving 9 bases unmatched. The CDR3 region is CASSQGAIAGYSTDTQYF. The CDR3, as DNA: TGTGCCAGCAGCCAAGGGGCCATAGCGGGGTATAGCACAGATACGCAGTATTTT.

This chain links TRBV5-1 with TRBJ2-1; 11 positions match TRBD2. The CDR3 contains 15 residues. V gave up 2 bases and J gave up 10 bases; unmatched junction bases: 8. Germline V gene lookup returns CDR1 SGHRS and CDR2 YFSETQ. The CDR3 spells CASSFTSGGLWEQFF. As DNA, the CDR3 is TGCGCCAGCAGCTTCACTAGCGGGGGCCTTTGGGAGCAGTTCTTC.

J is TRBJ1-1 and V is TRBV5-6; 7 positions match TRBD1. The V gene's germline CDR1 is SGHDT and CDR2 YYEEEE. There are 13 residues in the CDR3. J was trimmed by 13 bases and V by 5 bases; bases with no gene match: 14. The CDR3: CASRPGQGVIGFF. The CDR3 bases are TGTGCCAGCAGGCCTGGGCAGGGGGTCATCGGTTTCTTT.

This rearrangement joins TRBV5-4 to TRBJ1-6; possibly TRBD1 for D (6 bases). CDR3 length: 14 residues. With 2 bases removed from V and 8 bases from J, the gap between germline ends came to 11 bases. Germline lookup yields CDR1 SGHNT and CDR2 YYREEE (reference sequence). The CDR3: CASSLSTGDSPLHF. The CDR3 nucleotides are TGTGCCAGCAGCTTATCGACAGGCGATTCACCCCTCCACTTT.

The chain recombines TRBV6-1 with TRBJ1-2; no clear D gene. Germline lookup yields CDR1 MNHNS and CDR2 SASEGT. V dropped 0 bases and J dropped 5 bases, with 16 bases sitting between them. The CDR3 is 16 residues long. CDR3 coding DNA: TGTGCCAGCAGTGAAGCTAACGGACTTCTTCTGTATGGCTACACCTTC. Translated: CASSEANGLLLYGYTF.

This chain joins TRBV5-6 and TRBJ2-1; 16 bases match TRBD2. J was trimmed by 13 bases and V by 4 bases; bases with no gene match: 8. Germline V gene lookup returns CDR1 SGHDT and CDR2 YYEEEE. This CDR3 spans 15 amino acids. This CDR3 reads CASSPGLAGGPPQFF. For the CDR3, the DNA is TGTGCCAGCAGCCCGGGACTAGCGGGGGGGCCTCCTCAGTTCTTC.

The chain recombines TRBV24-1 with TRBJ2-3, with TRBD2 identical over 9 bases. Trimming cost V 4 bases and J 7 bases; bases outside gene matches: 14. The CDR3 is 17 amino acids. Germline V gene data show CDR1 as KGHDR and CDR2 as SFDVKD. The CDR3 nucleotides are TGTGCCACCAGTGACCGGGGGAAGGCGGGGGGGCTAAATACGCAGTATTTT. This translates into CATSDRGKAGGLNTQYF.

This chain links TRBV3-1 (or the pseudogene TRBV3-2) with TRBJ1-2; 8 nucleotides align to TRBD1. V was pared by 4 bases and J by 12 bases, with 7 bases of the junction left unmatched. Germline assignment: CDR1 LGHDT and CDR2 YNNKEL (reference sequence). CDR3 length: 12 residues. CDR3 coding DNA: TGTGCCAGCAGCCTGACAGGGGCAGGGGACACCTTC. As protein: CASSLTGAGDTF.

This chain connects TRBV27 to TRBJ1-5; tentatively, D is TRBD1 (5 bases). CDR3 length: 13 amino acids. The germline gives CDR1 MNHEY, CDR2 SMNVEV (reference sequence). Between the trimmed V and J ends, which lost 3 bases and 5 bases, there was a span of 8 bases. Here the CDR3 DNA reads TGTGCCAGCAGTTTCGGGGGGTATCAGCCCCAGCATTTT. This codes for CASSFGGYQPQHF.

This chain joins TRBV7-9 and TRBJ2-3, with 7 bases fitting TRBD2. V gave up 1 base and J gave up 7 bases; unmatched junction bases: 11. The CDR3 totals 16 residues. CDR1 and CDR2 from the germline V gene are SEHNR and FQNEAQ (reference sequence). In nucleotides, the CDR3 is TGTGCCAGCAGCTTAGGATCGAGCGGGGTCTTAAATACGCAGTATTTT. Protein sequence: CASSLGSSGVLNTQYF.

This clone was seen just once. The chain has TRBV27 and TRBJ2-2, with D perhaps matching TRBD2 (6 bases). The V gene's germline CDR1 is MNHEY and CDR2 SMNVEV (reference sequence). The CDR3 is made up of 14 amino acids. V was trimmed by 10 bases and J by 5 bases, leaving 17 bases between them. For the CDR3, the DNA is TGTGCCACAGGACTAACCCCGGGGACCGGGGAGCTGTTTTTT. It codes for CATGLTPGTGELFF.

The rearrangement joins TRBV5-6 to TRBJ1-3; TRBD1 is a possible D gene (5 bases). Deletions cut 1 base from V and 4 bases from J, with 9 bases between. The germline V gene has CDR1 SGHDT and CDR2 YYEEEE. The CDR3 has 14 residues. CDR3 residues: CASSLSGYGNTIYF. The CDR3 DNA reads TGTGCCAGCAGCTTGTCAGGGTACGGAAACACCATATATTTT.

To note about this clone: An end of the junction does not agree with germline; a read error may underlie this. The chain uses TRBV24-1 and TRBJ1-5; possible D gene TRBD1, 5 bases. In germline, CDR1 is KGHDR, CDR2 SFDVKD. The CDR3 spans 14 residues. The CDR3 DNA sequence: TGTGCCACCAGTGTTTTGAGGAGGGGTCAGCCCCAGCATTTT. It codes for CATSVLRRGQPQHF.

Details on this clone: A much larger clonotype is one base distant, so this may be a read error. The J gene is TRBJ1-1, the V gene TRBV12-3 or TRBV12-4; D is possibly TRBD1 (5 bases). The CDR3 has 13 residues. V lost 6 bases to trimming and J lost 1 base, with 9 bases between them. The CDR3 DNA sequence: TGTGCCAGCAGCTACGACAGGAACACTGAAGCTTTCTTT. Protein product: CASSYDRNTEAFF.

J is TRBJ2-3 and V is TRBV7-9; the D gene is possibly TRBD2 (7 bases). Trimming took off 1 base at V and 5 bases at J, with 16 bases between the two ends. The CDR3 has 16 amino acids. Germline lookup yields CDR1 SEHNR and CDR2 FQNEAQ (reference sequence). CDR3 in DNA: TGTGCCAGCAGCTTAGTTACGGGGGGCCCGCGAGATACGCAGTATTTT. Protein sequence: CASSLVTGGPRDTQYF.

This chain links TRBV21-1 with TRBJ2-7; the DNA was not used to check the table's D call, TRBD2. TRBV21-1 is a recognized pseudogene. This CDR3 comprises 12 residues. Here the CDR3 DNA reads TGTGCCAGCAGCCGGGGGGTGCGAGAGCAGTACTTC. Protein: CASSRGVREQYF.